The text below deals with one T cell receptor (beta chain). The sample originates from a study of identifying expanded T cells in peripheral blood. The repertoire was sequenced with immunoSEQ multiplex PCR; TCRdb's copy has only in-frame clones and lacks some. The data show 100,000 or so clones, roughly 89% seen once. Per germline, CDR1 SGHRS and CDR2 YFSETQ. Trimming removed 3 bases from V and 5 bases from J, with 15 bases in between. The CDR3 length is 14 residues. The V call is TRBV5-1, the J call TRBJ2-7; a possible D gene is TRBD1 (5 bases). The material sequenced was blood. The receptor's source is a person aged 18 to 75 in good health. The CDR3 DNA reads TGCGCCAGCAGCTGGGGCCTTGACGAGGACGAGCAGTACTTC. This sequence encodes CASSWGLDEDEQYF.